These 17 T cell receptor beta chains were sequenced from one sample in a study of post-analysis software for immune sequencing data. Study findings and constraints: TRBV5-6, TRBV5-1 and TRBV20-1 were among about 5 TRBV segments more frequent in patients than controls.

Presence of unique molecular identifiers characterized the TCR beta cDNA libraries. TCRdb redid the calling of the PCR reads with MiXCR, one entry per CDR3 protein. Among around 440,000 distinct CDR3 sequences, around 40% were seen once, and the ten largest hold about an eighth. Their antigen targets remain unknown. Material for sequencing was blood. These TCRs come from a girl under 18 with multiple sclerosis.

V is TRBV6-5 and J is TRBJ1-1, with a tentative D call TRBD1 (6 bases). V was cut by 5 bases and J by 5 bases, with 18 bases left in between. CDR3 length: 15 residues. In germline, CDR1 is MNHEY, CDR2 SVGAGI. CDR3 protein: CASSRIQGVGTEAFF. The CDR3 nucleotides are TGTGCCAGCAGTCGAATACAGGGTGTGGGAACTGAAGCTTTCTTT.

The chain joins TRBV11-2 to TRBJ2-5, with TRBD1 identical over 7 bases. Germline CDR1 reads SGHAT; CDR2 reads FQNNGV. V shed 2 bases and J 1 base; nucleotides not matched to a gene: 7. The CDR3 totals 16 residues. CDR3 residues: CASSLRDSRIQETQYF. The CDR3 nucleotides are TGTGCCAGCAGCTTAAGGGACAGCAGAATCCAAGAGACCCAGTACTTC.

J is TRBJ2-7 and V is TRBV4-2; weak D call: TRBD1 (5 bases). Germline-derived CDR1 and CDR2 are LGHNA and YNFKEQ. Trimming left V 1 base short and J 0 bases short, with 13 bases between. CDR3 length: 16 amino acids. CDR3: CASSQGFDSSSYEQYF. Here the CDR3 DNA reads TGTGCCAGCAGCCAAGGATTTGACAGCAGCTCCTACGAGCAGTACTTC.

This clonotype was seen a single time. The chain combines TRBV29-1 with TRBJ1-1; D ambiguous. The CDR3 length is 9 residues. Germline CDR1 is SQVTM and CDR2 is ANQGSEA. Trimming removed 3 bases from V and 5 bases from J, with 1 base in between. The CDR3 here is CSVETEAFF. The CDR3 bases are TGCAGCGTTGAGACTGAAGCTTTCTTT.

The rearrangement uses TRBV29-1 and TRBJ1-2; D perhaps matches TRBD1 (6 bases). The germline V and J ends were trimmed by 6 bases and 3 bases, with 11 bases remaining between them. The CDR3 consists of 12 residues. Germline CDR1 and CDR2: SQVTM and ANQGSEA. The CDR3 sequence is CSVRTEDYGYTF. The CDR3, as DNA: TGCAGCGTGCGGACAGAGGACTATGGCTACACCTTC.

A few counts support this clonotype. V gene TRBV29-1 combines with J gene TRBJ2-5, with 13 bases aligning to TRBD2. Germline CDR1 reads SQVTM; CDR2 reads ANQGSEA. The CDR3 contains 15 residues. V was clipped by 7 bases and J by 4 bases; unmatched bases: 9. The CDR3 loop reads CSADALAGGGETQYF. The CDR3 DNA is TGCAGCGCCGACGCACTAGCGGGAGGGGGAGAGACCCAGTACTTC.

V and J are TRBV15 and TRBJ1-5; D gene uncertain. Germline CDR1 LNHNV, CDR2 YYDKDF (reference sequence). Trimming shortened V by 1 base and J by 1 base, and 5 bases separated the two germline ends. The CDR3 loop spans 14 amino acids. The CDR3 loop is CATSRVGSNQPQHF. The CDR3 DNA reads as TGTGCCACCAGCAGAGTCGGGAGCAATCAGCCCCAGCATTTT.

CDR3 loop: CASSYDWYEQFF. The CDR3 DNA follows: TGTGCCAGCAGTTATGACTGGTATGAGCAGTTCTTC. The chain uses TRBV6-5 and TRBJ2-1; D unclear. CDR1 is MNHEY and CDR2 is SVGAGI in the germline V gene. This CDR3 has 12 residues. The ends were cut back, 3 bases at V and 8 bases at J, with 8 bases in the middle.

This clonotype was counted a few times. The J gene is TRBJ1-2, the V gene TRBV12-3 or TRBV12-4; 7 bases are a match to TRBD1. The CDR3 has 14 residues. Losses at the gene ends were 5 bases for V and 5 bases for J; bases not matched to a gene: 8. This CDR3 reads CASSPGGQRYGYTF. The CDR3 DNA is TGTGCCAGCAGTCCCGGGGGACAGAGGTATGGCTACACCTTC.

Points on this clonotype: One base away lies a much larger clone, so this may be a sequencing read error. This chain uses TRBV9 with TRBJ2-7, with TRBD1 matching over 7 bases. CDR1 SGDLS and CDR2 YYNGEE come from the germline V gene. The length of the CDR3 is 12 residues. The CDR3: CVSRDRVGEQYF. The CDR3 DNA reads TGTGTCAGCAGAGACAGGGTCGGCGAGCAGTACTTC.

The chain recombines TRBV7-6 with TRBJ2-3; TRBD2 matches at 7 bases. Trimming took 4 bases from V and 6 from J; bases not matched to a gene: 4. Germline V gene lookup returns CDR1 SGHVS and CDR2 FNYEAQ. The CDR3 contains 13 residues. CDR3 residues: CASSSVGGDTQYF. The CDR3 DNA reads TGTGCCAGCAGCTCAGTCGGGGGGGATACGCAGTATTTT.

This chain joins TRBV4-3 and TRBJ2-5; D could derive from TRBD1 or TRBD2 (7 bases each). V was shortened by 4 bases and J by 0 bases, with 18 bases between the two germline ends. There are 17 residues in the CDR3. Germline lookup yields CDR1 LGHNA and CDR2 YSLEER. The CDR3 is CASSPQGGASHQETQYF. The DNA for the CDR3 is TGCGCCAGCAGCCCTCAGGGGGGGGCTTCTCACCAAGAGACCCAGTACTTC.

This clonotype was detected only a few times. V and J are TRBV12-3 or TRBV12-4 and TRBJ2-1; 12 nucleotides match TRBD2. CDR3 length: 13 residues. The V gene end was trimmed by 5 bases and the J gene end by 15 bases; junction bases not matched to a gene: 8. The CDR3 DNA is TGTGCCAGCAGTCGGACTAGCGGGATTATTAGGTTCTTC. Translating gives CASSRTSGIIRFF.

The chain combines TRBV20-1 with TRBJ2-1, with no clear D. The CDR3 has 14 amino acids. Germline CDR1 is DFQATT and CDR2 is SNEGSKA (reference sequence). The V gene lost 3 bases and the J gene lost 6 bases, with 15 bases spanning the gap. Here the CDR3 DNA reads TGCAGTGCTAGGGACGGCTCCTTACCCAATGAGCAGTTCTTC. Encoded protein: CSARDGSLPNEQFF.

With respect to this clonotype: A junction end diverges from the germline sequence, so it may reflect a read error. This chain uses TRBV29-1 with TRBJ2-3, with D perhaps matching TRBD2 (6 bases). CDR3 length: 19 amino acids. The germline V gene has CDR1 SQVTM and CDR2 ANQGSEA. The DNA for the CDR3 is TGCAGCGTTGAAGATATACAAGTTGGCGACTCAACTAGCACAGATATGCAGTATTTT. It is translated as CSVEDIQVGDSTSTDMQYF.

This clonotype has more than one count but fewer than ten. The gene calls are TRBV20-1 and TRBJ2-1; D is undetermined. V was shortened by 1 base and J by 0 bases, with 10 bases between the two germline ends. This CDR3 region has 15 residues. The V gene's germline CDR1 is DFQATT and CDR2 SNEGSKA (reference sequence). This chain's CDR3 is CSARVDTRSYNEQFF. DNA for the CDR3: TGCAGTGCTAGAGTTGACACACGCTCCTACAATGAGCAGTTCTTC.

The rearrangement uses TRBV28 and TRBJ2-4; the D gene is possibly TRBD1 (6 bases). The CDR3 is 17 residues long. V was trimmed by 3 bases and J by 3 bases, leaving 18 bases between them. The germline V gene has CDR1 MDHEN and CDR2 SYDVKM. The CDR3 protein is CASSFSYKGDDKNIQYF. The CDR3 DNA follows: TGTGCCAGCAGTTTCTCGTATAAGGGGGATGACAAAAACATTCAGTACTTC.